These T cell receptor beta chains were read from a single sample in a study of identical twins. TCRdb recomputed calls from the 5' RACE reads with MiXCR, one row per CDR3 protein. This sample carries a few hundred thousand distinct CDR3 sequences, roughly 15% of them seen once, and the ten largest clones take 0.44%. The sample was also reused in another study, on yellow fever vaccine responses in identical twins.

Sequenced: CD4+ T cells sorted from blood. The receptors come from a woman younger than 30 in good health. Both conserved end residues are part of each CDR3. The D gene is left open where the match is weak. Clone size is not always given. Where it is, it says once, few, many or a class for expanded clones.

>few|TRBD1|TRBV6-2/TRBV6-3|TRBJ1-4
TGTGCCAGCAGTTACCGTCCTCCGGGACAGGGGGCCGTTCTAGCTAATGAAAAACTGTTTTTT
CASSYRPPGQGAVLANEKLFF
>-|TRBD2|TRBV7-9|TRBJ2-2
TGTGCCAGCAGCAGTAGCGGGAGCGCCGGGGAGCTGTTTTTT
CASSSSGSAGELFF
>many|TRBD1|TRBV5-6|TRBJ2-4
TGTGCCAGCAGTGACGGACAGGGTTGGAACATTCAGTACTTC
CASSDGQGWNIQYF
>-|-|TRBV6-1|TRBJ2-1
TGTGCCAGCGGCCAGGACAATACCCCTTACAATGAGCAGTTCTTC
CASGQDNTPYNEQFF
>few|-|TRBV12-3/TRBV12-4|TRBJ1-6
TGTGCCAGCAGTTTGATGGAGGGTTCACCCCTCCACTTT
CASSLMEGSPLHF
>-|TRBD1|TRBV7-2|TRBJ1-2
TGTGCCAGCAGCTCTCGGGACAGGGGGCGGGATGGCTACACCTTC
CASSSRDRGRDGYTF
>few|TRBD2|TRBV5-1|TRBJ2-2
TGCGCCAGCAGCTTGGAGGGAAACCGACTAGCGGGAGGGCCGTGGAGAACCGGGGAGCTGTTTTTT
CASSLEGNRLAGGPWRTGELFF
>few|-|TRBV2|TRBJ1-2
TGTGCCAGCATTGGGGGAGGAAGGACCTATGGCTACACCTTC
CASIGGGRTYGYTF
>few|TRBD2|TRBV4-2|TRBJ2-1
TGTGCCAGCAGCCAAGATCTAATGGCGGGAGGGGGAAATGAGCAGTTCTTC
CASSQDLMAGGGNEQFF
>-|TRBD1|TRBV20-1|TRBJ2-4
TGCAGTGCTCCCGGGACAGGATACATTCAGTACTTC
CSAPGTGYIQYF
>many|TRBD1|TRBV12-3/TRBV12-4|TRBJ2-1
TGTGCCAGCAGTTTAGCCCCGGGACAGGGGTCATACAATGAGCAGTTCTTC
CASSLAPGQGSYNEQFF
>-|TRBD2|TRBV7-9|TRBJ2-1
TGTGCCAGCAGCCGCACCGCGACTAGCGGGGGGGGGAATGAGCAGTTCTTC
CASSRTATSGGGNEQFF
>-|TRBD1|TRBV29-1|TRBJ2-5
TGCAGCGCCCGGACAGGGATCCCACAAGAGACCCAGTACTTC
CSARTGIPQETQYF
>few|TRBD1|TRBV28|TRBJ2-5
TGTGCCAGCAGTTTACTGGGACAGCCATCCCAAGAGACCCAGTACTTC
CASSLLGQPSQETQYF
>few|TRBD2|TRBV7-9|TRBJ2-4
TGTGCCAGCAGCTTGGGAGCGGGGGACATAGCCAAAAACATTCAGTACTTC
CASSLGAGDIAKNIQYF
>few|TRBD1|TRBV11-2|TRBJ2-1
TGTGCCAGCAGGACAGGGAAGGGGCAGTTCTTC
CASRTGKGQFF
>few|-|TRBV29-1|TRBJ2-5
TGCAGCGTTGTCGCCGCCAATAAAGAGACCCAGTACTTC
CSVVAANKETQYF
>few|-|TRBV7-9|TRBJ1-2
TGTGCCAGCAGCTTAGACAGGGCCGCTGGCTACACCTTC
CASSLDRAAGYTF
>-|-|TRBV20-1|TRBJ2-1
TGCAGTGCTAGAGATGAGTTTTTTGAGCAGTTCTTC
CSARDEFFEQFF
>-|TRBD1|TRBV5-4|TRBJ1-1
TGTGCCAGCAGCCCCCAGGGGGGTGTGATGAACACTGAAGCTTTCTTT
CASSPQGGVMNTEAFF
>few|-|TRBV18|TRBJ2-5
TGTGCCAGCTCACCCCAGGGTGAGTGGGAGACCCAGTACTTC
CASSPQGEWETQYF
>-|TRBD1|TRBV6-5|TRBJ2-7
TGTGCCAGCAGTTACTGGGGACAGGGGGCTGGGGAGCAGTACTTC
CASSYWGQGAGEQYF
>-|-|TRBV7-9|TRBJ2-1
TGTGCCAGCAGCTTAGATTGGGGTGAGCAGTTCTTC
CASSLDWGEQFF
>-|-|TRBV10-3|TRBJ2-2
TGTGCCATCAGTGACGGGTTACCCACCGGGGAGCTGTTTTTT
CAISDGLPTGELFF
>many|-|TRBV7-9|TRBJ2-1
TGTGCCAGCAGTTTAGACGGTGGGCCGTACAATGAGCAGTTCTTC
CASSLDGGPYNEQFF
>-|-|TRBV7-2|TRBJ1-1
TGTGCCAGCAGCCGTGACACATCAAGAGGGACTGAAGCTTTCTTT
CASSRDTSRGTEAFF
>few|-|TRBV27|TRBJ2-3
TGTGCCAGCAGGGAGCTTTTCACAGATACGCAGTATTTT
CASRELFTDTQYF
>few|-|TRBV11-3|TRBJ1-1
TGTGCCAGCAGCTTAGGACAGATTGAAGCTTTCTTT
CASSLGQIEAFF
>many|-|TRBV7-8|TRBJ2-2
TGTGCCAGCAGCGGTAGCTTTTCCGGGGAGCTGTTTTTT
CASSGSFSGELFF
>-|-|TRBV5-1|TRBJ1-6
TGCGCCAGCAGGCCAGCCGGGGAGACCCATTCACCCCTCCACTTT
CASRPAGETHSPLHF
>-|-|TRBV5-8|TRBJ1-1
TGTGCCAGCAGCCTAAAGGGGGGAATGAACACTGAAGCTTTCTTT
CASSLKGGMNTEAFF
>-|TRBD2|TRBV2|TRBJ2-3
TGTGCCAGCAGTGAAGTGGGACTAGCGGGTACGCAGTATTTT
CASSEVGLAGTQYF